The next 18 T cell receptor beta chains were all read from a single sample in a study of T cell changes during pregnancy in multiple sclerosis. Clones were read by immunoSEQ multiplex PCR, and TCRdb kept only the in-frame ones, dropping some. The repertoire holds about 68,000 clones, with about 90% as singletons. The sample was peripheral blood, taken in the second trimester of pregnancy. These receptors originate from a female donor with multiple sclerosis, enrolled in a pregnancy study.

V is TRBV2 and J is TRBJ1-4; D unclear. This CDR3 contains 12 residues. Between the trimmed V and J ends, which lost 1 base and 8 bases, there was a span of 5 bases. The germline V gene encodes CDR1 SNHLY and CDR2 FYNNEI. The CDR3 bases are TGTGCCAGCAGTGAAGGAGGGGAAAAACTGTTTTTT. It codes for CASSEGGEKLFF.

The gene calls are TRBV6-5 and TRBJ2-1, with D possibly TRBD2 on 5 matching bases. Trimming took 7 bases from V and 11 from J, leaving 12 bases between them. The CDR3 covers 11 residues. Germline assignment: CDR1 MNHEY and CDR2 SVGAGI. The DNA of the CDR3 is TGTGCCAGCAACGAGGGAGTAAAGCAGTTCTTC. Its translation is CASNEGVKQFF.

J is TRBJ1-4 and V is TRBV5-1; the D is unclear. V was trimmed by 2 bases and J by 4 bases, leaving 6 bases between them. This CDR3 is built from 13 residues. Germline lookup yields CDR1 SGHRS and CDR2 YFSETQ. This chain's CDR3 is CASSFEFNEKLFF. CDR3 in DNA: TGCGCCAGCAGCTTTGAGTTTAATGAAAAACTGTTTTTT.

The gene calls are TRBV12-5 and TRBJ1-5; a possible D gene is TRBD1 (5 bases). V was cut by 1 base and J by 3 bases, with 7 bases left in between. CDR1 is LGHNT, CDR2 FRNRAP, per germline. The CDR3 covers 14 residues. In DNA, the CDR3 is TGTGCTAGTGGTTTGGCAGGGAACAATCAGCCCCAGCATTTT. Translated: CASGLAGNNQPQHF. Variable domain in full (rest from reference TRBV12-5 and TRBJ1-5): DARVTQTPRHKVTEMGQEVTMRCQPILGHNTVFWYRQTMMQGLELLAYFRNRAPLDDSGMPKDRFSAEMPDATLATLKIQPSEPRDSAVYFCASGLAGNNQPQHFGDGTRLSIL.

The rearrangement joins TRBV7-2 to TRBJ2-2; D might be TRBD1 (7 bases). The CDR3 is 14 residues long. V was clipped by 6 bases and J by 4 bases, with 12 bases between them. Germline CDR1 reads SGHTA; CDR2 reads FQGNSA. The CDR3 is CASSRQGGTGELFF. The CDR3 bases are TGTGCCAGCAGTCGACAGGGAGGCACCGGGGAGCTGTTTTTT.

The V call is TRBV10-3, the J call TRBJ2-1, with D tentatively TRBD2 (5 bases). Germline assignment: CDR1 ENHRY and CDR2 SYGVKD. This CDR3 comprises 12 residues. The V gene lost 5 bases and the J gene lost 4 bases, with 6 bases spanning the gap. In nucleotides, the CDR3 is TGTGCCATCAGTAGAGGGTACAATGAGCAGTTCTTC. It translates to CAISRGYNEQFF.

The V call is TRBV14, the J call TRBJ1-4, with 7 bases fitting TRBD1. CDR3 length: 13 amino acids. Germline CDR1 SGHDN, CDR2 FVKESK. V lost 2 bases and J lost 13; bases outside the gene matches: 7. The CDR3 is CASSQQQGTGLFF. In nucleotides, the CDR3 is TGTGCCAGCAGCCAACAACAGGGGACGGGACTGTTTTTT.

This chain joins TRBV9 and TRBJ2-3; 14 bases are a match to TRBD2. Germline-derived CDR1 and CDR2 are SGDLS and YYNGEE. This CDR3 contains 17 residues. After removal of 0 bases from V and 5 bases from J, the junction contained 5 bases not matched to a gene. This chain's CDR3 is CASSVGRLAGGQDTQYF. CDR3 nucleotides: TGTGCCAGCAGCGTAGGGCGACTAGCGGGGGGGCAAGATACGCAGTATTTT.

The rearrangement uses TRBV5-1 and TRBJ2-5; weak D call: TRBD2 (5 bases). Germline CDR1 SGHRS, CDR2 YFSETQ. The CDR3 length is 16 residues. Trimming removed 2 bases at V and 4 bases at J, with 18 bases between. Written as DNA, the CDR3 is TGCGCCAGCAGCTTCGGGGAGTCAAGCTTAGGAGAGACCCAGTACTTC. Its translation: CASSFGESSLGETQYF.

The chain carries TRBV6-5 and TRBJ1-2, with a possible D match to TRBD1 (5 bases). The V and J ends lost 2 bases and 2 bases respectively, with 12 bases between them. The CDR3 sequence is 15 residues long. CDR1 MNHEY and CDR2 SVGAGI come from the germline V gene. This chain's CDR3 is CASSYRDKGNYGYTF. CDR3 nucleotide sequence: TGTGCCAGCAGTTACCGCGACAAGGGGAACTATGGCTACACCTTC.

This chain connects TRBV19 to TRBJ1-5; maybe TRBD1 (6 bases). Deletions cut 6 bases from V and 0 bases from J, with 12 bases between. Germline lookup yields CDR1 LNHDA and CDR2 SQIVND (reference sequence). The CDR3 is 15 amino acids. The CDR3 DNA is TGTGCCAGTAGAATACAGGGTAATAGCAATCAGCCCCAGCATTTT. This codes for CASRIQGNSNQPQHF.

The chain has TRBV5-5 and TRBJ2-2; TRBD2 matches 8 bases. V lost 4 bases and J lost 6; bases outside the gene matches: 11. Germline V gives CDR1 SGHKS, CDR2 YYEKEE (reference sequence). CDR3 length: 16 residues. The CDR3 DNA follows: TGTGCCAGCAGCGCAGGACTAGCCGGGTTGCCCGGGGAGCTGTTTTTT. Translation gives CASSAGLAGLPGELFF.

The chain links TRBV25-1 to TRBJ1-2; 8 bases are shared with TRBD1. CDR1 is MGHDK and CDR2 is SYGVNS in the germline V gene. The CDR3 consists of 15 residues. V shed 3 bases, J shed 0 bases, and the junction held 3 bases outside the gene matches. CDR3 sequence reads: CASSDQGAANYGYTF. The CDR3 DNA is TGTGCCAGCAGTGATCAGGGGGCAGCTAACTATGGCTACACCTTC.

The rearrangement uses TRBV7-2 and TRBJ2-7; 9 nucleotides line up with TRBD1. The CDR3 length is 17 residues. V was pared by 2 bases and J by 3 bases, with 11 bases of the junction left unmatched. CDR1 and CDR2 from the germline V gene are SGHTA and FQGNSA. The CDR3 DNA follows: TGTGCCAGCAGCTTATGGGCAACCGGGACAGGGAACTACGAGCAGTACTTC. Its translation: CASSLWATGTGNYEQYF.

The chain employs TRBV19 and TRBJ1-2; D might be TRBD1 (5 bases). With 4 bases removed from V and 8 bases from J, the gap between germline ends came to 20 bases. The CDR3 covers 15 residues. The germline CDR1 and CDR2 sequences are LNHDA and SQIVND (reference sequence). The CDR3 bases are TGTGCCAGTAGTACTGACAGCTTTAGACTCTGGGGCTACACCTTC. It encodes CASSTDSFRLWGYTF.

The chain combines TRBV21-1 with TRBJ2-7; TRBD1, the table's D call, was not compared with the DNA. TRBV21-1 is deemed a pseudogene. This CDR3 has 14 residues. In nucleotides, the CDR3 is TGTGCCAGCAGCCCTCAGGGGGTCGGGTACGAGCAGTACTTC. Translated: CASSPQGVGYEQYF.

The chain employs TRBV11-3 and TRBJ2-2; 7 nucleotides line up with TRBD1. The germline V gene has CDR1 SGHNT and CDR2 YENEEA. V trimming: 5 bases; J trimming: 1 base; junction bases outside the gene matches: 4. This CDR3 is built from 15 residues. CDR3 nucleotide sequence: TGTGCCAGCAGCCCCCGGACAGGGAACACCGGGGAGCTGTTTTTT. Translation: CASSPRTGNTGELFF.

V is TRBV6-5 and J is TRBJ1-2; 10 nucleotides align to TRBD1. From germline, CDR1 is MNHEY and CDR2 SVGAGI. CDR3 size: 15 residues. V shed 7 bases and J 5 bases; nucleotides not matched to a gene: 10. For the CDR3, the DNA is TGTGCCAGCAAAGGGACAGGGGCGAGTAGTTATGGCTACACCTTC. It specifies CASKGTGASSYGYTF.